This TCR beta chain came from a study of T-cell memory formation after mild COVID-19. Study-wide results and caveats: The study detected some responding clones in pre-infection memory, suggesting cross-reactive memory joined.

The table lists this clonotype with a few counts. Its matching antigen is unknown. Per the germline V gene, CDR1 is SGHRS and CDR2 is YFSETQ. The V end lost 0 bases, the J end lost 10 bases, and 8 bases lay between the germline ends. The CDR3 totals 12 residues. Amplification by 5'RACE using constant-segment primers produced TCR alpha and TCR beta cDNA libraries that carried sample barcodes and UMIs. TCRdb recomputed calls from the 5' RACE reads with MiXCR, one row per CDR3 protein. This sample has roughly 130,000 distinct CDR3 sequences; about 17% occur once, and the top ten carry around 13%. The chain uses TRBV5-1 and TRBJ2-1; D is undetermined. Sequencing used PBMCs or a T cell subset sorted from them (not recorded which). This sequence was found in an adult woman who had mild COVID-19 (a few samples of this study predate the infection). Cell type and time point are not known. Here the CDR3 reads CASSLGSSEQFF. CDR3 sequence (DNA): TGCGCCAGCAGCTTGGGGTCTTCAGAGCAGTTCTTC.